The present entry profiles one T cell receptor beta chain with its context. Its antigen is not identified. After constant-region reverse-primer amplification, full-length variable regions underwent semi-nested PCR with Nested Universal Primer A. Via MiXCR, TCRdb re-called the 5' RACE reads, giving one row per CDR3 protein. Altogether 45,000 to 55,000 distinct CDR3 sequences are present, 24% being singletons, with the ten largest covering approximately 3.4%. General study points: Tumor Treg TCRs overlapped most with tumor naive CD4+ cells. Larger-cohort validation covered only one TCR beta V-J rearrangement. In terms of TCR gene usage, tumor memory CD4+ T cells clustered together with blood and lymph node memory CD4+ cells, as well as with lymph node naive CD4+ cells.

The TCR sequence derives from a female donor with breast cancer. Sequencing was performed on tumor-infiltrating naive CD4+ T cells sorted from the breast tumor. Subset defined: naive CD4+ T cells, CD4+CD45RA+CD25-.

The CDR3 loop reads CSARDLSGIQYF. CDR3 nucleotides: TGCAGTGCTAGAGATCTGAGTGGCATTCAGTACTTC. The gene calls are TRBV20-1 and TRBJ2-4; no definite D call. This CDR3 has 12 residues. From germline, CDR1 is DFQATT and CDR2 SNEGSKA (reference sequence). The V and J ends lost 0 bases and 9 bases respectively, with 9 bases between them.